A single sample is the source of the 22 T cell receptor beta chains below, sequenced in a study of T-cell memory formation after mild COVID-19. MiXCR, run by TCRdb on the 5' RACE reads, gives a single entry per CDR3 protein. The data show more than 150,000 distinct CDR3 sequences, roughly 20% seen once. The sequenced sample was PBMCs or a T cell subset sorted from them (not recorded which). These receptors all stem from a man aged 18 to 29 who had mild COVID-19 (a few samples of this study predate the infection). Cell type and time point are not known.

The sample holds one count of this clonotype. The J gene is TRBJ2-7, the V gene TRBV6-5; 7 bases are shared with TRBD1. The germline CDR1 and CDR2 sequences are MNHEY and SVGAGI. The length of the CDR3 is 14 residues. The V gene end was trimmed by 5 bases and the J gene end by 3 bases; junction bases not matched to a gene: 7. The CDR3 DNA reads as TGTGCCAGCAGTCACGGGCCAGGGGGCTACGAGCAGTACTTC. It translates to CASSHGPGGYEQYF.

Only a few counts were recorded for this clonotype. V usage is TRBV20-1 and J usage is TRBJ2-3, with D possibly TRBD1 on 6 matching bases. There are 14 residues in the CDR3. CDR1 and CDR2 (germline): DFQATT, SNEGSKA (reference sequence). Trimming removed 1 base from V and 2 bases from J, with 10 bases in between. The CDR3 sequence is CSARARGDTDTQYF. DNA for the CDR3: TGCAGTGCTAGAGCCAGGGGCGACACAGATACGCAGTATTTT.

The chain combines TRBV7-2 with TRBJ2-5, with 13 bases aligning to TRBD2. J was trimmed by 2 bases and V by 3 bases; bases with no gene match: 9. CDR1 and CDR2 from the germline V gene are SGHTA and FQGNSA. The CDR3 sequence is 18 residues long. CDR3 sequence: CASSFGLAGVPGQETQYF. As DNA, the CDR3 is TGTGCCAGCAGCTTCGGACTAGCGGGGGTCCCGGGGCAAGAGACCCAGTACTTC.

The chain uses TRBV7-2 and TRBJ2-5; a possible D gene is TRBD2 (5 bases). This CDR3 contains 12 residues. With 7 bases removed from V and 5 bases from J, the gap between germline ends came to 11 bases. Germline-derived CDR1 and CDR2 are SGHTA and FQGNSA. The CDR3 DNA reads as TGTGCCAGCAACTTTGGCGGGGAGACCCAGTACTTC. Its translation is CASNFGGETQYF.

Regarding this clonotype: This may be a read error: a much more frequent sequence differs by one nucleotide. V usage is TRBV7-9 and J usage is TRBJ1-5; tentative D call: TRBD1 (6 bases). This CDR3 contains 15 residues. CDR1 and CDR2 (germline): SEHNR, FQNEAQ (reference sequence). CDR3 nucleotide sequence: TGTGCCAGCAGCCCTTTGGGGGGGCAGGATCAGACCCAGCATTTT. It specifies CASSPLGGQDQTQHF.

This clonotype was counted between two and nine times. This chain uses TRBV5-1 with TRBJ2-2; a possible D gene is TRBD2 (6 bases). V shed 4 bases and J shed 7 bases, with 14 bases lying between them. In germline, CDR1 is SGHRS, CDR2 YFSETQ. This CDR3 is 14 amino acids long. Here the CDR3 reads CASSPRAGSGELFF. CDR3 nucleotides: TGCGCCAGCAGCCCCCGGGCCGGGAGCGGGGAGCTGTTTTTT. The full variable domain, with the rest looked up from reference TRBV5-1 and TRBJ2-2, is KAGVTQTPRYLIKTRGQQVTLSCSPISGHRSVSWYQQTPGQGLQFLFEYFSETQRNKGNFPGRFSGRQFSNSRSEMNVSTLELGDSALYLCASSPRAGSGELFFGEGSRLTVL.

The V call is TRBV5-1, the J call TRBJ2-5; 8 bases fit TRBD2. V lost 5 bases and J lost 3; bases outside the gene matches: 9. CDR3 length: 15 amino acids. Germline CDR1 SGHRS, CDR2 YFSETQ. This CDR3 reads CASRSGGLVKETQYF. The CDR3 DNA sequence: TGCGCCAGCAGGAGTGGGGGACTAGTGAAAGAGACCCAGTACTTC.

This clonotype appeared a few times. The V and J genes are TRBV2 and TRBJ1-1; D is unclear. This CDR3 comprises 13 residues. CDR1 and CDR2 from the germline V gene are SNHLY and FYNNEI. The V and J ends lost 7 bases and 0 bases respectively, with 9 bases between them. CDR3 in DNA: TGTGCCAGCATAGTAGACATGAACACTGAAGCTTTCTTT. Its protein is CASIVDMNTEAFF. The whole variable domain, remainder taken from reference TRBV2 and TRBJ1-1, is EPEVTQTPSHQVTQMGQEVILRCVPISNHLYFYWYRQILGQKVEFLVSFYNNEISEKSEIFDDQFSVERPDGSNFTLKIRSTKLEDSAMYFCASIVDMNTEAFFGQGTRLTVV.

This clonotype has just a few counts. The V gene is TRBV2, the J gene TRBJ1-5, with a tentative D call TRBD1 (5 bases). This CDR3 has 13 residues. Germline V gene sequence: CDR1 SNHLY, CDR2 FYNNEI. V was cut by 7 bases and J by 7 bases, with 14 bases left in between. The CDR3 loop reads CASKQGLGQPQHF. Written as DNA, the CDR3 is TGTGCCAGCAAGCAGGGCCTAGGACAGCCCCAGCATTTT.

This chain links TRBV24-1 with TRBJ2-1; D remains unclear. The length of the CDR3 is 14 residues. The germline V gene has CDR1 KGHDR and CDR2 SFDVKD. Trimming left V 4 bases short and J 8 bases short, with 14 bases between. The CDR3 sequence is CATSDTKSTDEQFF. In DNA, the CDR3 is TGTGCCACCAGTGACACTAAATCCACGGATGAGCAGTTCTTC.

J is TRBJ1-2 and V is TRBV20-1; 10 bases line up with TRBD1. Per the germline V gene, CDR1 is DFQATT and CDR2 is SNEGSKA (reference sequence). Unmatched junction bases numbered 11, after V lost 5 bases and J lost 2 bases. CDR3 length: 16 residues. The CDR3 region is CSAAILPGQGNYGYTF. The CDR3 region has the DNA TGCAGTGCTGCGATTCTACCGGGACAGGGGAACTATGGCTACACCTTC.

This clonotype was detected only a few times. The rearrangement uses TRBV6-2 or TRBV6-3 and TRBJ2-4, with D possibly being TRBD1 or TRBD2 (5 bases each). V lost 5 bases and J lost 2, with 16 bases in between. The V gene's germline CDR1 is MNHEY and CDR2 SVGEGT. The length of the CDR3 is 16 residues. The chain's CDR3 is CASSLLGQGTKNIQYF. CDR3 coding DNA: TGTGCCAGCAGTCTACTAGGGCAGGGAACCAAAAACATTCAGTACTTC.

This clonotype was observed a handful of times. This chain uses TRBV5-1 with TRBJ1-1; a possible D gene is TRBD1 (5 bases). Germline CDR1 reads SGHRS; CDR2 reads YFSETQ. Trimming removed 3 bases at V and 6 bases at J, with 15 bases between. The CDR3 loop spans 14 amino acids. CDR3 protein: CASSSGTEWAEAFF. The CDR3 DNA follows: TGCGCCAGCAGCTCCGGGACTGAGTGGGCTGAAGCTTTCTTT. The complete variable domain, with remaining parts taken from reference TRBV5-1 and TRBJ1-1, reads KAGVTQTPRYLIKTRGQQVTLSCSPISGHRSVSWYQQTPGQGLQFLFEYFSETQRNKGNFPGRFSGRQFSNSRSEMNVSTLELGDSALYLCASSSGTEWAEAFFGQGTRLTVV.

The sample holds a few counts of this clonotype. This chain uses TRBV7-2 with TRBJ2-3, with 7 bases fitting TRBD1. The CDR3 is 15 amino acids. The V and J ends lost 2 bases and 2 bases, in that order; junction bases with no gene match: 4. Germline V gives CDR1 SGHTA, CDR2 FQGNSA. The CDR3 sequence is CASSLFEGATDTQYF. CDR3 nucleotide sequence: TGTGCCAGCAGCTTATTTGAGGGGGCCACAGATACGCAGTATTTT.

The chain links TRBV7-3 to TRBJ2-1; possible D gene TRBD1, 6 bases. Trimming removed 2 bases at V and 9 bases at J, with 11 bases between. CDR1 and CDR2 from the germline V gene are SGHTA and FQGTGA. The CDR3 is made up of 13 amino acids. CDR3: CASSLFQDSEQFF. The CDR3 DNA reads TGTGCCAGCAGCTTATTCCAGGACAGTGAGCAGTTCTTC.

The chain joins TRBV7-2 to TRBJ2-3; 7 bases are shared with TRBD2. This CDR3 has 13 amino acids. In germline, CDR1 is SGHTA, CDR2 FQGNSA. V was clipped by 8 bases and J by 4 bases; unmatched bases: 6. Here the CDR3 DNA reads TGTGCCAGCTCGGGAACTAGCGCAGATACGCAGTATTTT. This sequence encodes CASSGTSADTQYF.

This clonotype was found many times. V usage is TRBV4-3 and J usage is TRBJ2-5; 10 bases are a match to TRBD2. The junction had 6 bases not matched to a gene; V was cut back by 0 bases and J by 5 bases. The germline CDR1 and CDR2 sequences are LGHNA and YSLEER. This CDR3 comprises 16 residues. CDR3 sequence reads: CASSQDPSGGWETQYF. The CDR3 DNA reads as TGCGCCAGCAGCCAAGATCCTAGCGGGGGATGGGAGACCCAGTACTTC.

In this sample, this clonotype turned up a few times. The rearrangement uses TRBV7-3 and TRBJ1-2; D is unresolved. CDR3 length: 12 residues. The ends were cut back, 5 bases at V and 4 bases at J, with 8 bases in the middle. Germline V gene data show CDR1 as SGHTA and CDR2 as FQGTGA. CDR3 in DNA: TGTGCCAGCAGCACGGCCCGCTATGGCTACACCTTC. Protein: CASSTARYGYTF.

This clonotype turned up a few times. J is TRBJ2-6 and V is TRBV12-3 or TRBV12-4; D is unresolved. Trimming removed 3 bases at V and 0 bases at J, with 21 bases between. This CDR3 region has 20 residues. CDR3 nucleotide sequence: TGTGCCAGCAGTTTTCGGCGTCGGTTGAATTTAAACTCTGGGGCCAACGTCCTGACTTTC. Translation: CASSFRRRLNLNSGANVLTF.

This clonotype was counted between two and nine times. The CDR3 spells CASSSEGGTSTNEKLFF. Written as DNA, the CDR3 is TGTGCCAGCAGTTCAGAAGGGGGTACCTCAACTAATGAAAAACTGTTTTTT. V gene TRBV27 combines with J gene TRBJ1-4; possibly TRBD1 for D (6 bases). This CDR3 is 17 amino acids long. The germline V gene encodes CDR1 MNHEY and CDR2 SMNVEV (reference sequence). V was cut by 4 bases and J by 0 bases, with 15 bases left in between. The full variable domain, its missing parts supplied by reference TRBV27 and TRBJ1-4, is EAQVTQNPRYLITVTGKKLTVTCSQNMNHEYMSWYRQDPGLGLRQIYYSMNVEVTDKGDVPEGYKVSRKEKRNFPLILESPSPNQTSLYFCASSSEGGTSTNEKLFFGSGTQLSVL.

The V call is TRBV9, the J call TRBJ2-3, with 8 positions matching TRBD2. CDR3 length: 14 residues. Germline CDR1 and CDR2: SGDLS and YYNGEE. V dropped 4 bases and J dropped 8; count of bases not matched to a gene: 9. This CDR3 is CASSFRRGGTTQYF. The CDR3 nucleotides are TGTGCCAGCAGCTTCCGACGCGGGGGGACTACGCAGTATTTT.

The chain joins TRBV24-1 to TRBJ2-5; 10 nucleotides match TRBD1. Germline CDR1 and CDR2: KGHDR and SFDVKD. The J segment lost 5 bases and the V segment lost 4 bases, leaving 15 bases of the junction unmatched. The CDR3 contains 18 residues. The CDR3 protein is CATSDSRDRGRRGETQYF. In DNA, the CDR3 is TGTGCCACCAGTGACTCCCGGGACAGGGGTCGGAGGGGGGAGACCCAGTACTTC.